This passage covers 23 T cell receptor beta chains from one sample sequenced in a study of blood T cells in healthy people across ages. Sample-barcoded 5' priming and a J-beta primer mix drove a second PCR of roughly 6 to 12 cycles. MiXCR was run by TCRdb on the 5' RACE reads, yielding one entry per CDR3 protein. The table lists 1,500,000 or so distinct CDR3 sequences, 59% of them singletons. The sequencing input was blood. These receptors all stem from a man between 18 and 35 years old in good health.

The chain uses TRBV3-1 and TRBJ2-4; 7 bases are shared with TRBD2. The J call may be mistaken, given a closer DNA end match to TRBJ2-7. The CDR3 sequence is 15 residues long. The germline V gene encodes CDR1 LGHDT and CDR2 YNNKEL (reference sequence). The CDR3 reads CASSKQTGGTYEQYF. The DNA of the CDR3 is TGTGCCAGCAGCAAGCAAACGGGGGGAACCTACGAGCAGTACTTC.

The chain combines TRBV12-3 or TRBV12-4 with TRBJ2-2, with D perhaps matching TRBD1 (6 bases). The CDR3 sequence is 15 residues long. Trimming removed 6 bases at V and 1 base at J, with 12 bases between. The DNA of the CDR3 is TGTGCCAGCAGGAACAGGGTTGGGAACACCGGGGAGCTGTTTTTT. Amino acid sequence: CASRNRVGNTGELFF.

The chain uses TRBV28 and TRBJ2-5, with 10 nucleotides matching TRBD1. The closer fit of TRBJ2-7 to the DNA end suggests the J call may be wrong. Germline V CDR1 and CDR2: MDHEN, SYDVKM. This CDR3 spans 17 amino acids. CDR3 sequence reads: CASSPPTGTGVDSEQYF. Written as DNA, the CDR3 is TGTGCCAGCAGTCCTCCAACCGGGACAGGGGTGGATAGCGAGCAGTACTTC.

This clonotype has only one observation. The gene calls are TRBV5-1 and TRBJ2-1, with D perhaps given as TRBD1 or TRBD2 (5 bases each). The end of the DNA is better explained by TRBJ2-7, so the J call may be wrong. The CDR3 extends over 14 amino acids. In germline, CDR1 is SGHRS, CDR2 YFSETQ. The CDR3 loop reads CASSLNGAYNEQYF. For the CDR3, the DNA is TGCGCCAGCAGCTTGAACGGGGCTTACAATGAGCAGTACTTC.

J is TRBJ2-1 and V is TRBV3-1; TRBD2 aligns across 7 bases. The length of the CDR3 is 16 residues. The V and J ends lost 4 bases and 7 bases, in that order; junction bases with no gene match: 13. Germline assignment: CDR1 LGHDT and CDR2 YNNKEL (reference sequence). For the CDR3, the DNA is TGTGCCAGCAGCCCCAAGGCTCGGACTAGGTCAAATGAGCAGTTCTTC. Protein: CASSPKARTRSNEQFF.

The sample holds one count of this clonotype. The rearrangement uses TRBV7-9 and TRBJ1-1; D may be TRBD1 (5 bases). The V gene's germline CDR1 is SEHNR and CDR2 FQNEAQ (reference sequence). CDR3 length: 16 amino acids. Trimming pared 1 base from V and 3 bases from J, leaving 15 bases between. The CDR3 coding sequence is TGTGCCAGCAGCTTAGGCGGGAGGGGAAGGGACACTGAAGCTTTCTTT. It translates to CASSLGGRGRDTEAFF.

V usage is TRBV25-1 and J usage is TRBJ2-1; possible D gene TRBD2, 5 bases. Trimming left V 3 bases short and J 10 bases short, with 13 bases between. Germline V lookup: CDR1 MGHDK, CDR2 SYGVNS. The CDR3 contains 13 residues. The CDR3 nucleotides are TGTGCCAGCAGTGAGTTTGGATTAGCGGAGCAGTTCTTC. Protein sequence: CASSEFGLAEQFF.

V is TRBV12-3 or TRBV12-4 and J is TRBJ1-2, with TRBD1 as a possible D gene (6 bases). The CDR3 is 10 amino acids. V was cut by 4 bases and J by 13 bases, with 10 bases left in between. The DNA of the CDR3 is TGTGCCAGCAGTTCGGACAGTCTCACCTTC. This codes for CASSSDSLTF.

CDR3 sequence reads: CSAIRAHGYTF. CDR3 DNA: TGCAGCGCAATCAGGGCCCACGGCTACACCTTC. The chain joins TRBV29-1 to TRBJ1-2; D may be TRBD1 (5 bases). The CDR3 runs 11 residues. Germline-derived CDR1 and CDR2 are SQVTM and ANQGSEA. Trimming took 7 bases from V and 8 from J, leaving 14 bases between them.

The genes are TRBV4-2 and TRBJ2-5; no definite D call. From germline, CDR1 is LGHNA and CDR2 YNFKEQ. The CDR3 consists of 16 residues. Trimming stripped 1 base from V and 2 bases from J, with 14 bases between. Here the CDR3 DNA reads TGTGCCAGCAGCCAAGGGGCCCACAGAGAACAAGAGACCCAGTACTTC. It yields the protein CASSQGAHREQETQYF.

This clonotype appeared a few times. The DNA of the CDR3 is TGTGCCAGCAGTTTAGCGCTGGACTACGAGCAGTACTTC. It is translated as CASSLALDYEQYF. V gene TRBV12-3 or TRBV12-4 combines with J gene TRBJ2-7; the D is unclear. This CDR3 has 13 residues. Trimming left V 0 bases short and J 3 bases short, with 6 bases between.

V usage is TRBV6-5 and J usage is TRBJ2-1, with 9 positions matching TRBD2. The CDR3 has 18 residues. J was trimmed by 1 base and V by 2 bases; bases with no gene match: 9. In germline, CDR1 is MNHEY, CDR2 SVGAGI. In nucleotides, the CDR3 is TGTGCCAGCAGTTACGCGGGAGGGCCGAGGAGTTCCTACAATGAGCAGTTCTTC. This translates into CASSYAGGPRSSYNEQFF.

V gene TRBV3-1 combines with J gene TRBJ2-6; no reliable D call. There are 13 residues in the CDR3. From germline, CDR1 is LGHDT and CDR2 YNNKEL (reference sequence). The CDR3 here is CASVGSGANVLTF. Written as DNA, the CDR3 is TGTGCATCGGTGGGATCTGGGGCCAACGTCCTGACTTTC.

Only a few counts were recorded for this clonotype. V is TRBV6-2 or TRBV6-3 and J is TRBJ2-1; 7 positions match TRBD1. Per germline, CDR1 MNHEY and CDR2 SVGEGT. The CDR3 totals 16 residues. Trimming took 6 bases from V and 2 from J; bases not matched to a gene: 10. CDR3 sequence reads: CASSRTGASAYNEQFF. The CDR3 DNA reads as TGTGCCAGCAGCCGAACAGGGGCCAGCGCCTACAATGAGCAGTTCTTC.

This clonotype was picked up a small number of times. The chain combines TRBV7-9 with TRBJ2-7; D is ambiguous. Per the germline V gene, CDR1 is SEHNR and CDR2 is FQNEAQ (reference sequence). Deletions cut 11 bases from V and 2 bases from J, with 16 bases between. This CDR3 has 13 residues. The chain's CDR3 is CALSEASTYEQYF. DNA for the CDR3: TGTGCCCTCAGCGAGGCTTCGACCTACGAGCAGTACTTC.

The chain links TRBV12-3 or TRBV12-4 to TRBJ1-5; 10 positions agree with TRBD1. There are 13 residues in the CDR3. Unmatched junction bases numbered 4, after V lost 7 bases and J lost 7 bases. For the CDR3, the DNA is TGTGCCAGCACCTTGACAGGGGGCCAGCCCCAGCATTTT. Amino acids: CASTLTGGQPQHF.

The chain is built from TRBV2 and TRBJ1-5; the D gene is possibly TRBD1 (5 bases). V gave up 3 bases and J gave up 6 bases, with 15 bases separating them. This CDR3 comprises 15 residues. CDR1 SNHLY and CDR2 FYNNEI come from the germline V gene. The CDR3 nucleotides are TGTGCCAGCAGTGATTTTCTTCTGGGGGGTCAGCCCCAGCATTTT. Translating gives CASSDFLLGGQPQHF.

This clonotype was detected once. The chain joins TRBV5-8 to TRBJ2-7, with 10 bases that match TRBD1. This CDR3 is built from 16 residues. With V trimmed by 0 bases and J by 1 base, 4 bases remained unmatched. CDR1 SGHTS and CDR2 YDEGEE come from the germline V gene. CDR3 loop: CASSLDGTGVSYEQYF. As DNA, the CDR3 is TGTGCCAGCAGCTTGGACGGGACAGGGGTATCCTACGAGCAGTACTTC.

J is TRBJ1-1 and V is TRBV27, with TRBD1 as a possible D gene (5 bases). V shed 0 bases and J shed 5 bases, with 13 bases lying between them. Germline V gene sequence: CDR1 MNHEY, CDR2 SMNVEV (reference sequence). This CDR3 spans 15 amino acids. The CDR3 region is CASSLSRLGGTEAFF. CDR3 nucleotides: TGTGCCAGCAGTTTATCGAGGCTGGGGGGAACTGAAGCTTTCTTT.

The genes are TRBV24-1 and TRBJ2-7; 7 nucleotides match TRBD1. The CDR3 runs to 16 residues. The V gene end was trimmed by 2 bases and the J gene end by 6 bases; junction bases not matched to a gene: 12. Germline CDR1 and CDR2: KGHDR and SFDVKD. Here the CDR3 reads CATSDSNTGAPGEQYF. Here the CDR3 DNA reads TGTGCCACCAGTGATTCGAATACAGGGGCTCCGGGCGAGCAGTACTTC.

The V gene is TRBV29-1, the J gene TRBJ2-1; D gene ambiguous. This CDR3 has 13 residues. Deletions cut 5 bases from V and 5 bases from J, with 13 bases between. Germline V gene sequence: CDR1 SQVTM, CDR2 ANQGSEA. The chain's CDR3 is CSVIPDSHNEQFF. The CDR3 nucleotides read TGCAGCGTTATTCCCGACTCACACAATGAGCAGTTCTTC.

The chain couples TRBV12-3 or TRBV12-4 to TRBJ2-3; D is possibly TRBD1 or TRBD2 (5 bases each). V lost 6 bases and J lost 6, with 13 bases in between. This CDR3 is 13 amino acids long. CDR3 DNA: TGTGCCAGCAGCCTCGGGTGGGGGGATACGCAGTATTTT. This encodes CASSLGWGDTQYF.

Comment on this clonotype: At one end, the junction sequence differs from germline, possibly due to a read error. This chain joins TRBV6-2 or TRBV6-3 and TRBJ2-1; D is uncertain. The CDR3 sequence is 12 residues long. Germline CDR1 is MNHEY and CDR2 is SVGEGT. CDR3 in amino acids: CASSYLVYEQLF. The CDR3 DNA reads TGTGCCAGCAGTTACCTGGTTTATGAGCAGCTCTTC.